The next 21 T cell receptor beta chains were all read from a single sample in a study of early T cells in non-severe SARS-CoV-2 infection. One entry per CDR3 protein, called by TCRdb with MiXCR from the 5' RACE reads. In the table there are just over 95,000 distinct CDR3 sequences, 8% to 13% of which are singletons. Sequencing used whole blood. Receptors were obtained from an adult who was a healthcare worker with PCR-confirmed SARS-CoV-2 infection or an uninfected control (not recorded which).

CDR3 nucleotide sequence: TGTGCCAGCAGCTTAGCAGGGGCGTACAATGAGCAGTTCTTC. It translates to CASSLAGAYNEQFF. The chain employs TRBV7-2 and TRBJ2-1, with D perhaps matching TRBD1 (5 bases). This CDR3 spans 14 amino acids. Germline lookup yields CDR1 SGHTA and CDR2 FQGNSA. Trimming took 0 bases from V and 4 from J, leaving 7 bases between them.

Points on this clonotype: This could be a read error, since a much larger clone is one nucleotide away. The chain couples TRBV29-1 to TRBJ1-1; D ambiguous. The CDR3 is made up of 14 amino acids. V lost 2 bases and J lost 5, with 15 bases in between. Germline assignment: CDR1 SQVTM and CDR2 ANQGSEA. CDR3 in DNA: TGCAGCGTTGAAAAACACCGGGGTGGGACTGAAGCTTTCTTT. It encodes CSVEKHRGGTEAFF.

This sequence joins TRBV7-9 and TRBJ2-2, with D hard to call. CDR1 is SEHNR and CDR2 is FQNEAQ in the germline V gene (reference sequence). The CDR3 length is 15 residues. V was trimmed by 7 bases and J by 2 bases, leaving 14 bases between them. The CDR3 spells CASTADPSNTGELFF. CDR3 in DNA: TGTGCCAGCACCGCGGACCCTTCAAACACCGGGGAGCTGTTTTTT.

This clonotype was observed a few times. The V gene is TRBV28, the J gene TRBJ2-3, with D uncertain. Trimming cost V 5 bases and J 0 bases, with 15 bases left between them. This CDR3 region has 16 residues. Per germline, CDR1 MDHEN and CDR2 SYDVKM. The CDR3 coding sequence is TGTGCCAGCAGTCCGTGGCGAGATCTTAGCACAGATACGCAGTATTTT. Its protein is CASSPWRDLSTDTQYF.

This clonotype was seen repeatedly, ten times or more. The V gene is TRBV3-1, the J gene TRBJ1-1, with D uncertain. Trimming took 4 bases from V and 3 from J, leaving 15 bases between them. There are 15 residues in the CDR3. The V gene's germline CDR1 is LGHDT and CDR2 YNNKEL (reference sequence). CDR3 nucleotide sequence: TGTGCCAGCAGCCTCCTCTCCAGCGGATACACTGAAGCTTTCTTT. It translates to CASSLLSSGYTEAFF.

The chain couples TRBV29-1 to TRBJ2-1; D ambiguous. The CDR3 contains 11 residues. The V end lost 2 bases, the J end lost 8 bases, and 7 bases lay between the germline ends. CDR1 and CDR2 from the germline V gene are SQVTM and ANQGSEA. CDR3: CSVEPGDEQFF. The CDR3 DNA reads TGCAGCGTTGAACCAGGCGATGAGCAGTTCTTC.

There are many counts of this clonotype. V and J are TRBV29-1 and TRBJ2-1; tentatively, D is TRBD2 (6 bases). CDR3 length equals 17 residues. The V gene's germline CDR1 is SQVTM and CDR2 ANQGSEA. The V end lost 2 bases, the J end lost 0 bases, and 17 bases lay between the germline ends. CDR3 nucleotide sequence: TGCAGCGTTGAATCTGCTCAGGAGGGTCGCTCCTACAATGAGCAGTTCTTC. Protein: CSVESAQEGRSYNEQFF.

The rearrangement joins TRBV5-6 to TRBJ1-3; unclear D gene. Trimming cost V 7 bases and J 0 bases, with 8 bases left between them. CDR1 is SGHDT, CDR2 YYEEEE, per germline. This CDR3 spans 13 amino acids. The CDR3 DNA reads TGTGCCAGCTGCGGGGTCTCTGGAAACACCATATATTTT. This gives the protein CASCGVSGNTIYF.

The chain's CDR3 is CASFRAGTDTQYF. The CDR3 DNA reads TGTGCCAGCTTTAGGGCGGGCACAGATACGCAGTATTTT. The V gene is TRBV27, the J gene TRBJ2-3; D ambiguous. The CDR3 sequence is 13 residues long. V was pared by 8 bases and J by 1 base, with 10 bases between. From germline, CDR1 is MNHEY and CDR2 SMNVEV (reference sequence).

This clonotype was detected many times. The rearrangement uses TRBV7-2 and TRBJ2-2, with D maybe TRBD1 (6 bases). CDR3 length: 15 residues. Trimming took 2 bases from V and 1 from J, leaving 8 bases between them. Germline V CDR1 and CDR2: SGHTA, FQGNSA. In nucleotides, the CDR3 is TGTGCCAGCAGCTTACAGGGGCAGAACACCGGGGAGCTGTTTTTT. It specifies CASSLQGQNTGELFF. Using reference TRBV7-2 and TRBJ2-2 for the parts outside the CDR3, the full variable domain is GAGVSQSPSNKVTEKGKDVELRCDPISGHTALYWYRQSLGQGLEFLIYFQGNSAPDKSGLPSDRFSAERTGGSVSTLTIQRTQQEDSAVYLCASSLQGQNTGELFFGEGSRLTVL.

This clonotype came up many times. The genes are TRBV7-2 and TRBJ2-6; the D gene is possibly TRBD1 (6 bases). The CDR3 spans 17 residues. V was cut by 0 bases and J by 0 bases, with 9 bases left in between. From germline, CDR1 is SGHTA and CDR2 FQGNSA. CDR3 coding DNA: TGTGCCAGCAGCTTAGCCTACAGGGCCTCTGGGGCCAACGTCCTGACTTTC. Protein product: CASSLAYRASGANVLTF.

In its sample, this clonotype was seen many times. CDR3 bases: TGTGCCAGCAGTTTAAGCGGGAGCTCCTACAATGAGCAGTTCTTC. Its translation is CASSLSGSSYNEQFF. V gene TRBV28 combines with J gene TRBJ2-1; TRBD2 aligns across 8 bases. Germline V lookup: CDR1 MDHEN, CDR2 SYDVKM. The CDR3 totals 15 residues. Germline trimming cut 2 bases from V and 0 bases from J; bases unmatched to any gene: 0. Full variable domain (outside the CDR3, taken from reference TRBV28 and TRBJ2-1): DVKVTQSSRYLVKRTGEKVFLECVQDMDHENMFWYRQDPGLGLRLIYFSYDVKMKEKGDIPEGYSVSREKKERFSLILESASTNQTSMYLCASSLSGSSYNEQFFGPGTRLTVL.

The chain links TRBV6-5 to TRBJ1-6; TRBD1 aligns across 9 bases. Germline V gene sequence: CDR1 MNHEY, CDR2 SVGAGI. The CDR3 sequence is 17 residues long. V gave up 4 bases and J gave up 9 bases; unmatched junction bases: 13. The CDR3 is CASSFKLPGQGGSPLHF. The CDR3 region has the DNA TGTGCCAGCAGTTTTAAACTACCGGGACAGGGAGGTTCACCCCTCCACTTT.

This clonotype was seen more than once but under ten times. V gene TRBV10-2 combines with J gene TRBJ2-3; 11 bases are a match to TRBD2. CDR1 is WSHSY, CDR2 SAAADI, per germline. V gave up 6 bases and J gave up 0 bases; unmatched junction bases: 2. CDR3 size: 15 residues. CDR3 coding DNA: TGCGCCAGCAGGGGGACTAGCGGTAGCACAGATACGCAGTATTTT. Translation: CASRGTSGSTDTQYF.

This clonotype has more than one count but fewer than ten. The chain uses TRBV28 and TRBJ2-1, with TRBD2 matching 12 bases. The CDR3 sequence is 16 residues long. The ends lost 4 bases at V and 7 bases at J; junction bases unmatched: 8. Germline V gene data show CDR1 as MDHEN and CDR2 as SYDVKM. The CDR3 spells CASSSGSLAGGNEQFF. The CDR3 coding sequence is TGTGCCAGCAGTTCCGGGTCCCTAGCGGGAGGGAATGAGCAGTTCTTC.

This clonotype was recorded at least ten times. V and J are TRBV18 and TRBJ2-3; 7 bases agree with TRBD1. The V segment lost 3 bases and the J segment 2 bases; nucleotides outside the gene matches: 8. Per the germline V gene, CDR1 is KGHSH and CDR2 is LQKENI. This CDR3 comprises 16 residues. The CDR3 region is CASSPPGQTFTDTQYF. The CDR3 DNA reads TGTGCCAGCTCACCCCCGGGACAGACGTTCACAGATACGCAGTATTTT. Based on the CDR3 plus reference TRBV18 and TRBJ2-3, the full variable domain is NAGVMQNPRHLVRRRGQEARLRCSPMKGHSHVYWYRQLPEEGLKFMVYLQKENIIDESGMPKERFSAEFPKEGPSILRIQQVVRGDSAAYFCASSPPGQTFTDTQYFGPGTRLTVL.

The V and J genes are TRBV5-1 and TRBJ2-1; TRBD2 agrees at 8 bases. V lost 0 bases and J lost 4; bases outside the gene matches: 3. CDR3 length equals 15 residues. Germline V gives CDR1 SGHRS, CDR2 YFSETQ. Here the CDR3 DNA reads TGCGCCAGCAGCTTGGCGGCTAGCGGGTACAATGAGCAGTTCTTC. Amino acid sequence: CASSLAASGYNEQFF.

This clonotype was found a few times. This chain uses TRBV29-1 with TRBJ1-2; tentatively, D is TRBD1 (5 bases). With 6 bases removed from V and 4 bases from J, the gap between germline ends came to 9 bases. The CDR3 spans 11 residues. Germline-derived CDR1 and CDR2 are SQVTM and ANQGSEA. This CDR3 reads CSVGRGYGYTF. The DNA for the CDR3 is TGCAGCGTGGGACGGGGCTATGGCTACACCTTC.

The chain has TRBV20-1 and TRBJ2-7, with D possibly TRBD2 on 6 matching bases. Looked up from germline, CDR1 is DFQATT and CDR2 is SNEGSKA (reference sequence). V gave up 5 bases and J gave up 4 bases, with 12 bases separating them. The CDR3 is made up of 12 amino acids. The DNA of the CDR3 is TGCAGTGCTTCGACTAGGAATTACGAGCAGTACTTC. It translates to CSASTRNYEQYF.

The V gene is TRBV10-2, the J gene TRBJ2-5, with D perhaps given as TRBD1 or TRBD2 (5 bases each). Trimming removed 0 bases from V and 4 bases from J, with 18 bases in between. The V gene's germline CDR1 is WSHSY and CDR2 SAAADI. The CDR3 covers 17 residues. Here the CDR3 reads CASSESVGRLLGETQYF. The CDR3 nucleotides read TGCGCCAGCAGTGAGTCAGTGGGACGGCTCTTGGGAGAGACCCAGTACTTC.

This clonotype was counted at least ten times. The CDR3 loop reads CASSLYKGGTNTEAFF. The CDR3 DNA follows: TGTGCCAGCAGCCTTTATAAGGGCGGGACGAACACTGAAGCTTTCTTT. The chain is built from TRBV3-1 and TRBJ1-1; a possible D gene is TRBD1 (5 bases). Germline CDR1 is LGHDT and CDR2 is YNNKEL (reference sequence). V lost 4 bases and J lost 1, with 16 bases in between. The CDR3 totals 16 residues.